Detailed here is one T cell receptor beta chain. This record belongs to a study of control samples from healthy donors and cancer patients. Here immunoSEQ multiplex PCR was the method, and the copy in TCRdb shows in-frame clones only, minus some. Of over 150,000 clones listed, around 87% are singletons. The CDR3 is 14 amino acids. The germline V gene encodes CDR1 SEHNR and CDR2 FQNEAQ (reference sequence). Trimming removed 5 bases from V and 3 bases from J; junction bases left unmatched: 4. The TCR sequence derives from a woman in her forties or fifties in good health. This chain connects TRBV7-9 to TRBJ1-5; 7 bases fit TRBD1. Source material: blood. Here the CDR3 reads CASSPGQFNQPQHF. The DNA for the CDR3 is TGTGCCAGCAGCCCGGGACAGTTCAATCAGCCCCAGCATTTT.